The present TCR beta chain was sequenced within a study of control samples from healthy donors and cancer patients. Produced via immunoSEQ multiplex PCR; TCRdb's table is partial and in-frame only. The table lists around 130,000 clones, 85% to 95% of them singletons. The sequencing input was blood. The TCR originated in a man in his thirties or forties in good health.

In nucleotides, the CDR3 is TGTGCCAGCAGCGACCACTGGACAGGGGACCCTGAAGCTTTCTTT. Its protein is CASSDHWTGDPEAFF. The chain carries TRBV6-6 and TRBJ1-1; 9 bases are shared with TRBD1. J gave up 6 bases and V 6 bases, and 11 bases lay outside the gene matches. Germline V gene lookup returns CDR1 MNHNY and CDR2 SVGAGI (reference sequence). The CDR3 has 15 amino acids.